The 7 T cell receptor beta chains below come from one sample, sequenced in a study of blood T cells in healthy people across ages. Together with a sample-barcoded 5' primer, a J-beta primer mix was included in a second PCR lasting about 7 to 11 cycles. TCRdb reprocessed the 5' RACE reads with MiXCR, giving one entry per CDR3 protein. The sample consists of around 1,500,000 distinct CDR3 sequences, approximately 28% of them appearing once. The specimen sequenced was blood. The receptors derive from a woman aged 25 to 45 in good health.

This clonotype was observed a handful of times. The chain couples TRBV24-1 to TRBJ2-4; tentatively, D is TRBD1 or TRBD2 (5 bases each). V was clipped by 3 bases and J by 5 bases, with 13 bases between them. This CDR3 spans 15 amino acids. Per germline, CDR1 KGHDR and CDR2 SFDVKD. For the CDR3, the DNA is TGTGCCACCAGTGATCCGACAGAGGGCGAAAACATTCAGTACTTC. This gives the protein CATSDPTEGENIQYF.

The gene calls are TRBV27 and TRBJ1-1; D unclear. This CDR3 region has 14 residues. V dropped 2 bases and J dropped 5 bases, with 12 bases sitting between them. Germline V lookup: CDR1 MNHEY, CDR2 SMNVEV (reference sequence). CDR3 DNA: TGTGCCAGCAGTTTAGGGTATTTGGGGACTGAAGCTTTCTTT. Translated, it gives CASSLGYLGTEAFF.

This clonotype was observed a few times. J is TRBJ2-3 and V is TRBV5-1; D is unclear. Germline loops: CDR1 SGHRS, CDR2 YFSETQ. The ends were cut back, 0 bases at V and 8 bases at J, with 10 bases in the middle. This CDR3 has 13 amino acids. The CDR3 protein is CASSLERGSTQYF. The CDR3 bases are TGCGCCAGCAGCTTGGAGCGCGGTTCTACGCAGTATTTT. Filled out from reference TRBV5-1 and TRBJ2-3, the complete variable domain reads KAGVTQTPRYLIKTRGQQVTLSCSPISGHRSVSWYQQTPGQGLQFLFEYFSETQRNKGNFPGRFSGRQFSNSRSEMNVSTLELGDSALYLCASSLERGSTQYFGPGTRLTVL.

This clonotype was counted ten times or more. This chain links TRBV7-2 with TRBJ2-5; D gene ambiguous. The ends were cut back, 5 bases at V and 11 bases at J, with 24 bases in the middle. The CDR3 loop spans 15 amino acids. The germline V gene encodes CDR1 SGHTA and CDR2 FQGNSA. The CDR3 loop is CASSVTDLGPQEQYF. The CDR3 DNA reads TGTGCCAGCAGCGTCACGGACCTAGGCCCTCAGGAGCAGTACTTC. Combining the CDR3 with reference TRBV7-2 and TRBJ2-5 gives the whole variable domain GAGVSQSPSNKVTEKGKDVELRCDPISGHTALYWYRQSLGQGLEFLIYFQGNSAPDKSGLPSDRFSAERTGGSVSTLTIQRTQQEDSAVYLCASSVTDLGPQEQYFGPGTRLLVL.

This clonotype was counted only a few times. J is TRBJ2-4 and V is TRBV13, with a possible D match to TRBD2 (7 bases). V shed 5 bases and J shed 5 bases, with 13 bases lying between them. This CDR3 spans 14 amino acids. Germline assignment: CDR1 PRHDT and CDR2 FYEKMQ (reference sequence). The CDR3 region is CASSTWGGQNIQYF. The CDR3, as DNA: TGTGCCAGCAGCACGTGGGGGGGGCAAAACATTCAGTACTTC.

The rearrangement links TRBV29-1 to TRBJ2-5; 8 bases match TRBD1. V dropped 6 bases and J dropped 4; count of bases not matched to a gene: 7. Germline V gene lookup returns CDR1 SQVTM and CDR2 ANQGSEA. CDR3 length equals 13 residues. The CDR3 nucleotides read TGCAGCGTCGGACAGGGAGGAGGAGAGACCCAGTACTTC. Amino acids: CSVGQGGGETQYF.

The chain carries TRBV12-3 or TRBV12-4 and TRBJ1-6; TRBD1 agrees at 7 bases. CDR3 size: 19 residues. V lost 5 bases and J lost 0; bases outside the gene matches: 13. DNA of the CDR3: TGTGCCAGCAGTCTACTTCGGACAGGTAGTAGCTCCTATAATTCACCCCTCCACTTT. Translating it yields CASSLLRTGSSSYNSPLHF.